The present TCR beta chain was sequenced within a study of response to subunit inactivated influenza vaccine. Study-level results: The authors suggested that every seasonal influenza vaccination recruits few new T cells.

This clonotype has ten or more counts. Its specificity is unknown. TCRdb independently ran MiXCR on the RT-PCR reads; one entry per CDR3 protein. There are about 520,000 distinct CDR3 sequences in the sample; roughly 7.9% occur only once, and around 12% lies in the top ten. V was pared by 7 bases and J by 0 bases, with 9 bases between. This CDR3 comprises 13 residues. Germline-derived CDR1 and CDR2 are MDHEN and SYDVKM. Sequences were derived from PBMCs from blood, sampled around 25 months after vaccination. V and J are TRBV28 and TRBJ1-1; perhaps TRBD1 as D (5 bases). This receptor was taken from a man aged 50 to 69 who received an inactivated influenza vaccine. Written as DNA, the CDR3 is TGTGCCAGCAATGGGGACCTGAACACTGAAGCTTTCTTT. Translated, it gives CASNGDLNTEAFF.